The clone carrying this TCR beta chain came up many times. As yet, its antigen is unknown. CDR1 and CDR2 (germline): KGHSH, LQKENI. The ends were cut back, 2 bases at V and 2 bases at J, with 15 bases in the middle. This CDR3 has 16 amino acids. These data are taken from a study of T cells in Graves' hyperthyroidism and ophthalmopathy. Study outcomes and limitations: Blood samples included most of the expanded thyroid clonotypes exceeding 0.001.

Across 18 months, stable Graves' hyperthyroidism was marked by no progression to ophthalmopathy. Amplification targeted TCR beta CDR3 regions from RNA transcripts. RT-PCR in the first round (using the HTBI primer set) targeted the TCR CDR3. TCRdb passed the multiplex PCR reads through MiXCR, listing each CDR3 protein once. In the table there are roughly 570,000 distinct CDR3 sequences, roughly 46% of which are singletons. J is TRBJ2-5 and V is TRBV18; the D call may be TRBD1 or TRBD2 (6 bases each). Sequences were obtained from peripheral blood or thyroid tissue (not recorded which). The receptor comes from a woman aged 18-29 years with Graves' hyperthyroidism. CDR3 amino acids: CASSPRGGTGQETQYF. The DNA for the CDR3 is TGTGCCAGCTCACCAAGGGGAGGCACAGGGCAAGAGACCCAGTACTTC. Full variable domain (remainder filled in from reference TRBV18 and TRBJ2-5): NAGVMQNPRHLVRRRGQEARLRCSPMKGHSHVYWYRQLPEEGLKFMVYLQKENIIDESGMPKERFSAEFPKEGPSILRIQQVVRGDSAAYFCASSPRGGTGQETQYFGPGTRLLVL.